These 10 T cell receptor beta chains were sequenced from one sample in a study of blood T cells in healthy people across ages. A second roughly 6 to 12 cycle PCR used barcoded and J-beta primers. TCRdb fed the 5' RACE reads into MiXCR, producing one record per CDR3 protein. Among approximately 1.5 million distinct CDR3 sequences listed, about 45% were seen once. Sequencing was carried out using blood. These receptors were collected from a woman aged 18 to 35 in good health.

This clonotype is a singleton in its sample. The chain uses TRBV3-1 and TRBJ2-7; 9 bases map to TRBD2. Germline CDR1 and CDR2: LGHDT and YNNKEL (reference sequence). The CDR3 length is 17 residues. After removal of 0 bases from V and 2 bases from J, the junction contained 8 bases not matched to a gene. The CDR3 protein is CASSQDKTSGTAYEQYF. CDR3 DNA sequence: TGTGCCAGCAGCCAAGACAAGACTAGCGGAACTGCCTACGAGCAGTACTTC.

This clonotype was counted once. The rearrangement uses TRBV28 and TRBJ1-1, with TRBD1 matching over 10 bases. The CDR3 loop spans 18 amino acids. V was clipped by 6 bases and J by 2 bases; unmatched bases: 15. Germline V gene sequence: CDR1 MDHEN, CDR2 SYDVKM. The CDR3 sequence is CASRIFRDRGKSNTEAFF. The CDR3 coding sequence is TGTGCCAGCAGAATCTTTAGGGACAGGGGCAAGAGCAACACTGAAGCTTTCTTT.

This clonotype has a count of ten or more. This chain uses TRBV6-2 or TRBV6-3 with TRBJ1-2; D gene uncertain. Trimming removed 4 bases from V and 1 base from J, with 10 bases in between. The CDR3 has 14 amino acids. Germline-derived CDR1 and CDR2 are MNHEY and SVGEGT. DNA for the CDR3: TGTGCCAGCAGTTCTACCGGGTTTAACTATGGCTACACCTTC. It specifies CASSSTGFNYGYTF.

This chain's CDR3 is CASSPDRVWDTEAFF. Here the CDR3 DNA reads TGTGCCAGCTCACCGGACAGGGTCTGGGACACTGAAGCTTTCTTT. The rearrangement joins TRBV18 to TRBJ1-1, with TRBD1 matching over 8 bases. V gave up 3 bases and J gave up 3 bases; unmatched junction bases: 6. The V gene's germline CDR1 is KGHSH and CDR2 LQKENI. CDR3 length: 15 amino acids.

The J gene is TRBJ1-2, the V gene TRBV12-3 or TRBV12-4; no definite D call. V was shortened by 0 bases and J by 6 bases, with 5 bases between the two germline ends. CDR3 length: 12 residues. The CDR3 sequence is CASSLAAHGYTF. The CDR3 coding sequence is TGTGCCAGCAGTTTAGCGGCACATGGCTACACCTTC.

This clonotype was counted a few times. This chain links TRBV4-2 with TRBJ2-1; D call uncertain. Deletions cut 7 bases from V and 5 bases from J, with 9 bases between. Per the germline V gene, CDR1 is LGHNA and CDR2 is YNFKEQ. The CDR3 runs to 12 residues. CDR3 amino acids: CASKSRNNEQFF. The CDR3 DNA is TGTGCCAGCAAGAGTAGGAACAATGAGCAGTTCTTC.

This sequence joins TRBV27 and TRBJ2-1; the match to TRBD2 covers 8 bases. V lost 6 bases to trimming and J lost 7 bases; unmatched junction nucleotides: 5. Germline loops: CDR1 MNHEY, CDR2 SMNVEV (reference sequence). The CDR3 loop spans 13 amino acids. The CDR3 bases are TGTGCCAGCAGAAAGCGGGGGATTAATGAGCAGTTCTTC. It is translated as CASRKRGINEQFF.

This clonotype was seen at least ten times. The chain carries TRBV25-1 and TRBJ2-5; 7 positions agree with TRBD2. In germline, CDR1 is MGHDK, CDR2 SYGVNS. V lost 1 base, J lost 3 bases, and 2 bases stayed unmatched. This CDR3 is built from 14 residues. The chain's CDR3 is CASSELREKETQYF. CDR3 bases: TGTGCCAGCAGTGAATTGCGGGAGAAAGAGACCCAGTACTTC.

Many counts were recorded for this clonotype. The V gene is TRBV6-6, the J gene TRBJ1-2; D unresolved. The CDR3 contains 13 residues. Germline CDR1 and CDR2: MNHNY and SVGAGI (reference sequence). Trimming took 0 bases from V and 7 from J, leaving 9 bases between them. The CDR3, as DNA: TGTGCCAGCAGTTACTCGGGAGGATCTGGCTACACCTTC. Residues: CASSYSGGSGYTF.

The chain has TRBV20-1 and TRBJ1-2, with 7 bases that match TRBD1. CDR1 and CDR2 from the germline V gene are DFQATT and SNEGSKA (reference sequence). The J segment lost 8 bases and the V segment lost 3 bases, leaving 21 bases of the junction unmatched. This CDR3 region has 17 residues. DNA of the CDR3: TGCAGTGCTAGTGATTTCTCGGTTAACGCCCGGACAGGAGGCTACACCTTC. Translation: CSASDFSVNARTGGYTF.